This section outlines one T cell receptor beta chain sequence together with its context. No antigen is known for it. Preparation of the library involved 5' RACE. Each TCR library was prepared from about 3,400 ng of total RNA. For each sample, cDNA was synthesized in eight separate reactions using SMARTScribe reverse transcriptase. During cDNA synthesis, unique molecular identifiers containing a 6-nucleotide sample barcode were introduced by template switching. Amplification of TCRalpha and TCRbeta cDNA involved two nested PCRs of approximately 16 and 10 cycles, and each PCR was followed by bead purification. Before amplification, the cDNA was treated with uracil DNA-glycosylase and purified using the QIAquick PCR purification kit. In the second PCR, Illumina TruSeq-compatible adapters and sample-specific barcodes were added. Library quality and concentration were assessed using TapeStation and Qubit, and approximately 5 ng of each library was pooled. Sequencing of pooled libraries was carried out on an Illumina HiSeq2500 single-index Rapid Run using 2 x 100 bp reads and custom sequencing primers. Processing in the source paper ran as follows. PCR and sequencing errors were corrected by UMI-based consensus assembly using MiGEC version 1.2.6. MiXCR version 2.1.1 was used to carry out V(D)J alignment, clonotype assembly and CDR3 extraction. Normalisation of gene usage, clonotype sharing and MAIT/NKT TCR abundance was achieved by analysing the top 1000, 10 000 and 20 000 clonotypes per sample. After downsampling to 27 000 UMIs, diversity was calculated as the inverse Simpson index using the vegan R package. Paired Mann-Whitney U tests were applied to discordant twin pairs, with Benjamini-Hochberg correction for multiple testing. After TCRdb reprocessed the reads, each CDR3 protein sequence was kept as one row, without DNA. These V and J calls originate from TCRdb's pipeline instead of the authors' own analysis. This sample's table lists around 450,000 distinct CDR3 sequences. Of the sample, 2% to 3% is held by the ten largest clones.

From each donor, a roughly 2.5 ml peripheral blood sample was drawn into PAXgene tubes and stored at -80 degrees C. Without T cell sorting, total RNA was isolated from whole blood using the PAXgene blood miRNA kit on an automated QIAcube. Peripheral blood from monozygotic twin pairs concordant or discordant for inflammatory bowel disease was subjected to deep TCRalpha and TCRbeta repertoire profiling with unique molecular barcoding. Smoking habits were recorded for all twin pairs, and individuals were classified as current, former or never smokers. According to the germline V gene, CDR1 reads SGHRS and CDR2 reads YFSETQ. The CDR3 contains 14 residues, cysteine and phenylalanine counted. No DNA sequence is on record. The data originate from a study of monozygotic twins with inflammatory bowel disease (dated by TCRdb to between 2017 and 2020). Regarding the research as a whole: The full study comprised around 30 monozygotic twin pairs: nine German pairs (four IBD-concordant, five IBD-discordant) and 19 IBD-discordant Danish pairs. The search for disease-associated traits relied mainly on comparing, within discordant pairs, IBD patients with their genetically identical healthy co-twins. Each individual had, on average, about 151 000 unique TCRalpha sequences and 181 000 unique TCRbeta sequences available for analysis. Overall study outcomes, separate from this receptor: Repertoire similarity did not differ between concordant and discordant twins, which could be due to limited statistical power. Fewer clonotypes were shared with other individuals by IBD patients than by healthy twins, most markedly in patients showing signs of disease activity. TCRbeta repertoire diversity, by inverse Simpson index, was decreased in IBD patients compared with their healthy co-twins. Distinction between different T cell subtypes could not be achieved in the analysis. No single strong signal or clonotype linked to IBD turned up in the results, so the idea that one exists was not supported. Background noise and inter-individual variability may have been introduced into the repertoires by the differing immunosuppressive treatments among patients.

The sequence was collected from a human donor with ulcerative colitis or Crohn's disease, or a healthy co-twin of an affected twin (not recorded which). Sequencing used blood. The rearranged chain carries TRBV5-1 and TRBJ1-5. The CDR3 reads CASSLGPPGQPQHF.